The clone carrying this TCR beta chain was counted only a few times. Its specificity is unknown. The junction and the germline gene differ at one end; a read error may be behind it. This specimen comes from a study of beta chain features in type 1 diabetes. As for the study in general: Taken together, all samples contributed 95 million to 110 million examined sorted cells.

Overall study results and limits: More deletions and fewer insertions at VDJ junctions were seen in type 1 diabetes patients. The similarity of naive, central memory and Treg TCRB repertoires appeared greater among patients than among healthy donors. Researchers report that Type 1 diabetes patients had moderately but significantly shorter TCRB CDR3s across all four CD4+ subsets.

The whole isolated RNA underwent reverse transcription, so sequencing captured expressed TCRB transcripts. Assay used: immunoSEQ multiplex PCR; TCRdb lists only in-frame clones, some missing. The top ten clones hold 0.55% to 0.75% of a sample with about 140,000 clones, approximately 9.8% of them seen once. The CDR3 has 13 amino acids. CDR1 SGHTA and CDR2 FQGNSA come from the germline V gene. The receptor was isolated from a woman aged 40 to 50 in good health. Sequencing input: central memory CD4+ T cells from blood. The rearrangement joins TRBV7-2 to TRBJ2-3; 9 bases align to TRBD2. CDR3 nucleotides: TGTGCCAGCAGCCTAAGAGGGCTAGCGGGGTTGGCCTTT. Its translation: CASSLRGLAGLAF.